Following are 27 T cell receptor beta chains from one sample sequenced in a study of shared clonotypes between healthy human individuals. CD8 cells classed as naive were CD45RO-negative and positively selected for CCR7, excluding terminally differentiated effector memory CD45RA+ cells. Sequencing was performed with immunoSEQ multiplex PCR; in TCRdb, only in-frame clones are kept and a portion is missing. The sample carries around 2,000,000 clones, about 95% recorded once. The sequencing input was naive CD8+ T cells sorted from blood. These TCRs come from a man younger than 30 in good health.

The chain has TRBV4-1 and TRBJ2-1; 10 bases fit TRBD1. The germline V gene has CDR1 MGHRA and CDR2 YSYEKL. V lost 1 base to trimming and J lost 5 bases; unmatched junction nucleotides: 2. This CDR3 comprises 15 residues. The CDR3 coding sequence is TGCGCCAGCAGCCAAGGTGGGACAGGGGACAATGAGCAGTTCTTC. This codes for CASSQGGTGDNEQFF.

The genes are TRBV2 and TRBJ1-3; the match to TRBD1 covers 9 bases. J was trimmed by 6 bases and V by 3 bases; bases with no gene match: 12. The CDR3 totals 17 residues. Germline V gene data show CDR1 as SNHLY and CDR2 as FYNNEI. This CDR3 reads CASSEKSDRGYENTIYF. CDR3 sequence (DNA): TGTGCCAGCAGTGAGAAATCGGACAGGGGTTATGAAAACACCATATATTTT. The full variable domain, in which reference TRBV2 and TRBJ1-3 provide the parts outside the CDR3, is EPEVTQTPSHQVTQMGQEVILRCVPISNHLYFYWYRQILGQKVEFLVSFYNNEISEKSEIFDDQFSVERPDGSNFTLKIRSTKLEDSAMYFCASSEKSDRGYENTIYFGEGSWLTVV.

The chain links TRBV6-5 to TRBJ1-1, with no clear D. Germline V gene data show CDR1 as MNHEY and CDR2 as SVGAGI. The length of the CDR3 is 14 residues. V shed 2 bases and J shed 1 base, with 8 bases lying between them. Written as DNA, the CDR3 is TGTGCCAGCAGTTACCGGTGGGGGAACACTGAAGCTTTCTTT. It translates to CASSYRWGNTEAFF.

The V gene is TRBV5-3, the J gene TRBJ2-2; 11 bases map to TRBD2. TRBV5-3 is an ORF; its function is uncertain. The CDR3 has 16 amino acids. Trimming cost V 4 bases and J 3 bases; bases outside gene matches: 5. CDR3 DNA: TGTGCCAGAAGCCCCGGGACTAGCGGTTACACCGGGGAGCTGTTTTTT. This translates into CARSPGTSGYTGELFF.

This rearrangement joins TRBV11-3 to TRBJ1-5; D not resolved. The germline V gene has CDR1 SGHNT and CDR2 YENEEA. V was pared by 3 bases and J by 9 bases, with 27 bases between. CDR3 length: 18 residues. The CDR3 nucleotides are TGTGCCAGCAGCTTTCGGGTGACGGCGGCTAGCTGTAGGCGGCCCCAGCATTTT. Protein product: CASSFRVTAASCRRPQHF.

This clone was seen once. The chain joins TRBV5-6 to TRBJ2-3; D perhaps matches TRBD2 (7 bases). The CDR3 length is 15 residues. From germline, CDR1 is SGHDT and CDR2 YYEEEE. V lost 2 bases and J lost 5, with 15 bases in between. The CDR3 region is CASSFLSGGQDTQYF. Written as DNA, the CDR3 is TGTGCCAGCAGCTTTTTGTCCGGGGGGCAAGATACGCAGTATTTT. Using reference TRBV5-6 and TRBJ2-3 for the parts outside the CDR3, the full variable domain is DAGVTQSPTHLIKTRGQQVTLRCSPKSGHDTVSWYQQALGQGPQFIFQYYEEEERQRGNFPDRFSGHQFPNYSSELNVNALLLGDSALYLCASSFLSGGQDTQYFGPGTRLTVL.

This rearrangement joins TRBV10-3 to TRBJ2-7, with D possibly TRBD1 on 6 matching bases. Germline V gene lookup returns CDR1 ENHRY and CDR2 SYGVKD. Trimming took off 3 bases at V and 7 bases at J, with 13 bases between the two ends. This CDR3 is built from 13 residues. The CDR3 region has the DNA TGTGCCATCAGTGACCCCCAGGGGAGTGAGCAGTACTTC. This gives the protein CAISDPQGSEQYF.

As concerns this clone: This sample includes further DNA sequences coding for the same CDR3. The V and J genes are TRBV5-4 and TRBJ1-1; unclear D gene. The CDR3 has 12 amino acids. Germline CDR1 reads SGHNT; CDR2 reads YYREEE (reference sequence). Trimming cost V 3 bases and J 3 bases, with 6 bases left between them. CDR3 region: CASSSEDTEAFF. The DNA of the CDR3 is TGTGCCAGCAGCTCTGAGGACACTGAAGCTTTCTTT. The variable domain in full, completed from reference TRBV5-4 and TRBJ1-1, reads ETGVTQSPTHLIKTRGQQVTLRCSSQSGHNTVSWYQQALGQGPQFIFQYYREEENGRGNFPPRFSGLQFPNYSSELNVNALELDDSALYLCASSSEDTEAFFGQGTRLTVV.

The chain combines TRBV10-1 with TRBJ2-7; possibly TRBD2 for D (5 bases). The length of the CDR3 is 14 residues. V lost 4 bases and J lost 5, with 15 bases in between. Germline values: CDR1 WNHNN, CDR2 SYGVQD (reference sequence). CDR3 residues: CASSATPARDEQYF. For the CDR3, the DNA is TGCGCCAGCAGTGCGACGCCCGCGAGGGACGAGCAGTACTTC.

The gene calls are TRBV6-1 and TRBJ1-1; D unresolved. Germline V gene sequence: CDR1 MNHNS, CDR2 SASEGT. Trimming cost V 4 bases and J 0 bases, with 12 bases left between them. The CDR3 is made up of 15 amino acids. The CDR3 nucleotides read TGTGCCAGCAGTGTGATTGCCTTCATGAACACTGAAGCTTTCTTT. Residues: CASSVIAFMNTEAFF.

The chain recombines TRBV5-1 with TRBJ2-2, with D tentatively TRBD1 or TRBD2 (6 bases each). Germline lookup yields CDR1 SGHRS and CDR2 YFSETQ. The V and J ends lost 6 bases and 2 bases respectively, with 20 bases between them. The CDR3 runs 17 residues. This CDR3 reads CASKQLWRGFNTGELFF. The CDR3 nucleotides read TGCGCCAGCAAACAGCTCTGGAGGGGGTTCAACACCGGGGAGCTGTTTTTT. Variable domain in full (rest from reference TRBV5-1 and TRBJ2-2): KAGVTQTPRYLIKTRGQQVTLSCSPISGHRSVSWYQQTPGQGLQFLFEYFSETQRNKGNFPGRFSGRQFSNSRSEMNVSTLELGDSALYLCASKQLWRGFNTGELFFGEGSRLTVL.

The V gene is TRBV11-3, the J gene TRBJ2-3; 7 bases align to TRBD2. The germline V gene encodes CDR1 SGHNT and CDR2 YENEEA. V dropped 5 bases and J dropped 1; count of bases not matched to a gene: 3. CDR3 length: 14 amino acids. CDR3 amino acids: CASSKRDGTDTQYF. The CDR3 DNA sequence: TGTGCCAGCAGCAAGCGGGATGGCACAGATACGCAGTATTTT.

Only one count was recorded for this clone. Other DNA sequences within the sample encode an identical CDR3. The chain recombines TRBV7-9 with TRBJ2-5; 15 bases fit TRBD2. CDR1 SEHNR and CDR2 FQNEAQ come from the germline V gene (reference sequence). V lost 5 bases and J lost 2; bases outside the gene matches: 3. This CDR3 has 16 residues. The CDR3 reads CASSLGLAGGQETQYF. CDR3 nucleotides: TGTGCCAGCAGCCTCGGACTAGCGGGAGGGCAAGAGACCCAGTACTTC. The complete variable domain, with remaining parts taken from reference TRBV7-9 and TRBJ2-5, reads DTGVSQNPRHKITKRGQNVTFRCDPISEHNRLYWYRQTLGQGPEFLTYFQNEAQLEKSRLLSDRFSAERPKGSFSTLEIQRTEQGDSAMYLCASSLGLAGGQETQYFGPGTRLLVL.

DNA of the CDR3: TGTGCCAGCAGTTACCCGGACAGGCGAAATGAGCAGTTCTTC. Protein: CASSYPDRRNEQFF. This sequence joins TRBV6-5 and TRBJ2-1, with 7 bases that match TRBD1. The CDR3 extends over 14 amino acids. Trimming at V came to 2 bases and at J to 7 bases, leaving 5 bases not matched to a gene. Germline values: CDR1 MNHEY, CDR2 SVGAGI.

The chain has TRBV14 and TRBJ1-1, with D unresolved. Germline lookup yields CDR1 SGHDN and CDR2 FVKESK. The V end was cut by 1 base, the J end by 1 base, with 16 bases between. The CDR3 extends over 17 amino acids. The chain's CDR3 is CASSQALGLGKNTEAFF. Written as DNA, the CDR3 is TGTGCCAGCAGCCAAGCGCTAGGGCTGGGAAAGAACACTGAAGCTTTCTTT.

The V and J genes are TRBV27 and TRBJ2-3, with D possibly TRBD1 on 6 matching bases. The CDR3 has 16 residues. The V end was cut by 5 bases, the J end by 1 base, with 16 bases between. The germline CDR1 and CDR2 sequences are MNHEY and SMNVEV (reference sequence). This CDR3 is CASSPRGLVGTDTQYF. CDR3 coding DNA: TGTGCCAGCAGTCCCAGGGGTTTAGTTGGCACAGATACGCAGTATTTT.

V gene TRBV4-3 combines with J gene TRBJ2-3, with D hard to call. Germline loops: CDR1 LGHNA, CDR2 YSLEER. Trimming stripped 4 bases from V and 0 bases from J, with 14 bases between. This CDR3 contains 16 residues. The CDR3 spells CASSPSPSPSTDTQYF. CDR3 DNA: TGCGCCAGCAGCCCTTCCCCATCCCCTAGCACAGATACGCAGTATTTT.

This chain uses TRBV2 with TRBJ2-1, with 11 bases lining up with TRBD2. Unmatched junction bases numbered 15, after V lost 6 bases and J lost 14 bases. Germline V gene data show CDR1 as SNHLY and CDR2 as FYNNEI. The CDR3 covers 15 residues. DNA for the CDR3: TGTGCCAGCAGAACCGGGACTAGCGGCTCCGCGGGTGAGTTCTTC. Translation: CASRTGTSGSAGEFF.

With regard to this clone: This specimen includes other DNA sequences encoding the same CDR3. J is TRBJ2-5 and V is TRBV11-2, with D perhaps TRBD2 (6 bases). CDR1 and CDR2 from the germline V gene are SGHAT and FQNNGV. V was pared by 5 bases and J by 5 bases, with 18 bases between. CDR3 size: 15 residues. CDR3 sequence: CASSLLGGAGETQYF. The CDR3, as DNA: TGTGCCAGCAGCCTCCTCGGAGGGGCGGGCGAGACCCAGTACTTC.

The CDR3 nucleotides read TGTGCCAGCAGTGGGGGCAGGGTGAACACTGAAGCTTTCTTT. This codes for CASSGGRVNTEAFF. The genes are TRBV2 and TRBJ1-1; D possibly corresponds to TRBD1 (5 bases). There are 14 residues in the CDR3. Germline V gene sequence: CDR1 SNHLY, CDR2 FYNNEI. V lost 4 bases, J lost 0 bases, and 9 bases lay in between.

The chain uses TRBV7-8 and TRBJ2-1; D is unclear. The CDR3 sequence is 15 residues long. CDR1 is SGHVS, CDR2 FQNEAQ, per germline. V lost 1 base and J 1 base, leaving 8 bases between the germline ends. CDR3 loop: CASSLGGISYNEQFF. In DNA form, the CDR3 reads TGTGCCAGCAGCTTAGGTGGGATTTCCTACAATGAGCAGTTCTTC.

This chain links TRBV9 with TRBJ2-2; 16 nucleotides line up with TRBD2. The CDR3 contains 19 residues. Trimming took 0 bases from V and 7 from J; bases not matched to a gene: 9. Germline V CDR1 and CDR2: SGDLS, YYNGEE. CDR3 amino acids: CASSVDPGLAGGRVGELFF. The CDR3, as DNA: TGTGCCAGCAGCGTAGATCCGGGACTAGCGGGAGGGCGTGTCGGGGAGCTGTTTTTT.

The gene calls are TRBV11-2 and TRBJ1-5; D not resolved. This CDR3 is 15 amino acids long. The ends were cut back, 0 bases at V and 3 bases at J, with 9 bases in the middle. Germline V gives CDR1 SGHAT, CDR2 FQNNGV. Here the CDR3 DNA reads TGTGCCAGCAGCTTAGATCCGGGGTCCAATCAGCCCCAGCATTTT. It encodes CASSLDPGSNQPQHF.

The CDR3 sequence: CASSGVAGSDTQYF. The CDR3 bases are TGTGCCAGTAGTGGAGTAGCGGGGTCAGATACGCAGTATTTT. The chain joins TRBV19 to TRBJ2-3; 8 bases are shared with TRBD2. Germline values: CDR1 LNHDA, CDR2 SQIVND (reference sequence). This CDR3 comprises 14 residues. Losses at the gene ends were 5 bases for V and 4 bases for J; bases not matched to a gene: 5.

This clone was recorded only once. V is TRBV4-1 and J is TRBJ2-7, with D hard to call. This CDR3 contains 15 residues. Germline values: CDR1 MGHRA, CDR2 YSYEKL. V was cut by 1 base and J by 4 bases, with 14 bases left in between. CDR3 DNA: TGCGCCAGCAGCCAAGGATTCGACGGGCAATACGAGCAGTACTTC. Translated: CASSQGFDGQYEQYF.

V gene TRBV10-3 combines with J gene TRBJ1-2; D possibly corresponds to TRBD1 (6 bases). There are 14 residues in the CDR3. V was shortened by 10 bases and J by 2 bases, with 17 bases between the two germline ends. Germline values: CDR1 ENHRY, CDR2 SYGVKD. CDR3 sequence: CATQGWDNNYGYTF. CDR3 DNA sequence: TGTGCCACCCAGGGGTGGGACAACAACTATGGCTACACCTTC.

Only one count was recorded for this clone. The chain employs TRBV19 and TRBJ1-4; 8 nucleotides line up with TRBD1. The CDR3 is 15 residues long. Looked up from germline, CDR1 is LNHDA and CDR2 is SQIVND (reference sequence). Trimming took 5 bases from V and 4 from J; bases not matched to a gene: 6. The CDR3 DNA is TGTGCCAGTAGTCAACCGGGACAGGATAATGAAAAACTGTTTTTT. Protein sequence: CASSQPGQDNEKLFF.